This TCR beta chain was captured in a study of cytomegalovirus exposure and HLA in healthy donors. CDR1 is SGDLS, CDR2 YYNGEE, per germline. The CDR3 has 15 residues. Unmatched junction bases numbered 4, after V lost 1 base and J lost 2 bases. The PCR contained 60 Vbeta and 13 Jbeta primers. TCRdb's table, derived via immunoSEQ multiplex PCR, lists solely in-frame clones and lacks some. Counted here are 200,000 or so clones, roughly 84% occurring once; the ten biggest clones make up about 0.23%. This TCR was sampled from a girl under two years old in good health and CMV-seronegative. Sequencing was done on a sample of PBMCs. The chain joins TRBV9 to TRBJ1-1; 8 bases line up with TRBD1. Here the CDR3 reads CASSVLQGANTEAFF. Here the CDR3 DNA reads TGTGCCAGCAGCGTATTGCAGGGGGCTAACACTGAAGCTTTCTTT.